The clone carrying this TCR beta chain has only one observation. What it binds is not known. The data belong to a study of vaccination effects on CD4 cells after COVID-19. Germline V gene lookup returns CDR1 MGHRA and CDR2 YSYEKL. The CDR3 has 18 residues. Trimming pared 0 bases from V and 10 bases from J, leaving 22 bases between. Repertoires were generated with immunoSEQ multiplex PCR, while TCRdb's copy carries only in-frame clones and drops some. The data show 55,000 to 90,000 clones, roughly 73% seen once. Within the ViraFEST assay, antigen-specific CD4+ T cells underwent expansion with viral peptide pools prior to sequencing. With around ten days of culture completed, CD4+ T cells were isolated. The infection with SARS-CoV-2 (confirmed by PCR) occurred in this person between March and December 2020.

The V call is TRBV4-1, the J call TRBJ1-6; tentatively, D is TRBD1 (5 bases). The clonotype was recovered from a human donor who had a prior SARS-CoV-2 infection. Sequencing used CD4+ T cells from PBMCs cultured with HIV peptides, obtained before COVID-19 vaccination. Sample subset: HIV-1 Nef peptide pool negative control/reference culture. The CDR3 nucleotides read TGCGCCAGCAGCCAAGAAGGTGTGGGGGATCTGGCGGGCTCACCCCTCCACTTT. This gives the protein CASSQEGVGDLAGSPLHF.